Sequencing of this T cell receptor beta chain was carried out in a study of T-cell reconstitution after alpha-beta-depleted transplantation in children. During its preparation, the TCRbeta library received unique molecular identifiers. TCRdb itself ran the PCR reads through MiXCR, one entry per CDR3 protein. There are hundreds of thousands of distinct CDR3 sequences in the sample; approximately 12% occur only once, and 2% to 2.5% lies in the top ten. The CDR3 covers 15 residues. V was trimmed by 3 bases and J by 1 base, leaving 12 bases between them. Germline lookup yields CDR1 DFQATT and CDR2 SNEGSKA (reference sequence).

The source of this sequence is a male patient younger than 18 who had a stem cell transplant for acute myeloid leukemia, so the T cells may come from the graft donor. The input for sequencing was PBMCs, mostly from graft donor cells, taken 360 days after TCRalphabeta/CD19-depleted stem cell transplant. The chain joins TRBV20-1 to TRBJ2-2, with a possible D match to TRBD2 (7 bases). The CDR3: CSAREGGVNTGELFF. As DNA, the CDR3 is TGCAGTGCTAGGGAGGGGGGGGTGAACACCGGGGAGCTGTTTTTT.